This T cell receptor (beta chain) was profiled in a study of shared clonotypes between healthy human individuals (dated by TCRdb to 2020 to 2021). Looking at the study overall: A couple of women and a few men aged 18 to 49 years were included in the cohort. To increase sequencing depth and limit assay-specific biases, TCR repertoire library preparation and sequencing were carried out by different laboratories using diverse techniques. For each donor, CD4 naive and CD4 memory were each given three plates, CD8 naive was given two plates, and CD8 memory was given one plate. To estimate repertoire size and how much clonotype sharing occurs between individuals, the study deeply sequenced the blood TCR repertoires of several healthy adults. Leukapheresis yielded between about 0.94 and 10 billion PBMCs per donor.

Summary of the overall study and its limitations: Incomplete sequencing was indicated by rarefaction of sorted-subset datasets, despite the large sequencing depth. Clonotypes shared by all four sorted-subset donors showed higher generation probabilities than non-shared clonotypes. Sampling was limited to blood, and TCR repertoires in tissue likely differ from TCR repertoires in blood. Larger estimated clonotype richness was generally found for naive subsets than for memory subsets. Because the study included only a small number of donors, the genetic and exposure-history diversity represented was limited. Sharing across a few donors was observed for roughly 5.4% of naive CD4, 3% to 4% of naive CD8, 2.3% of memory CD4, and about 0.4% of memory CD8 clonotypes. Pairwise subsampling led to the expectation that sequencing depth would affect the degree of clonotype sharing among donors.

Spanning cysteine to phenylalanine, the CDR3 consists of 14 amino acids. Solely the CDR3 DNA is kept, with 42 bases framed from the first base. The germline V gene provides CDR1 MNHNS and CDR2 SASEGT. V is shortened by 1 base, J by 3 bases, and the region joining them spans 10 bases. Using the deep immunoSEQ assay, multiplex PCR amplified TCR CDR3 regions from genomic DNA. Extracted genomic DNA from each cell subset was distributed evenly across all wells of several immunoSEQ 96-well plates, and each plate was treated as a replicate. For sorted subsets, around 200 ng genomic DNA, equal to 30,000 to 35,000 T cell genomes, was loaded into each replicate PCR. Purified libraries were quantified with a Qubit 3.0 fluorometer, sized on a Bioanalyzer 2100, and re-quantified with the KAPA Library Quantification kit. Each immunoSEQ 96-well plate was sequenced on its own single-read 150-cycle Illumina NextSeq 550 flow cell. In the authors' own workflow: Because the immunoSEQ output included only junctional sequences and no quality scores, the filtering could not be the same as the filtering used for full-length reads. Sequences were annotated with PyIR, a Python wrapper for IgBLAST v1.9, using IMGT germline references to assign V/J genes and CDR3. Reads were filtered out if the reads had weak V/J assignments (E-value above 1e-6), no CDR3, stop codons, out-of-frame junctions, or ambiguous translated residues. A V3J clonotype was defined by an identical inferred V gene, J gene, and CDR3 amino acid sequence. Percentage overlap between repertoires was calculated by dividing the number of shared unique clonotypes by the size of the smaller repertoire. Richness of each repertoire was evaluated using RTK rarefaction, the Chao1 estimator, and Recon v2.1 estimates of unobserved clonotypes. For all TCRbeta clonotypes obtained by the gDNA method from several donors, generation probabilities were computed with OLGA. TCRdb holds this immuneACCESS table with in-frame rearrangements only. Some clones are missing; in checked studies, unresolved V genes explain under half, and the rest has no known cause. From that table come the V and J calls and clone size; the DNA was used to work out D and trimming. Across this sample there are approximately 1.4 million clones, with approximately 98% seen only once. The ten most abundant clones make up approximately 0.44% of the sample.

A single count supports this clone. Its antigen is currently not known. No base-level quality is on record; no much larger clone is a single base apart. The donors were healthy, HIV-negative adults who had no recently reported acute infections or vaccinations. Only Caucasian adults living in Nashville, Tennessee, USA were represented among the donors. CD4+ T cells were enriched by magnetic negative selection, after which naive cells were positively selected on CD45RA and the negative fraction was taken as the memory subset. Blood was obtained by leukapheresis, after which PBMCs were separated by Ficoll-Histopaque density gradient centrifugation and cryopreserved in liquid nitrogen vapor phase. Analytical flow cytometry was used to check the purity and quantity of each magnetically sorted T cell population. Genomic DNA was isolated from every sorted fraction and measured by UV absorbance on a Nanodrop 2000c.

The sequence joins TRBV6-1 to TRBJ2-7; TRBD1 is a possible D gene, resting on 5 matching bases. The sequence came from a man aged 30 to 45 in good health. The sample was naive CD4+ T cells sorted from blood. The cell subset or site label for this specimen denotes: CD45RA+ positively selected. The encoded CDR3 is CASSEDHRGYEQYF. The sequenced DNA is TGTGCCAGCAGTGAAGACCATAGGGGCTACGAGCAGTACTTC.